This T cell receptor (beta chain) was found in a study of PD-1 blockade in classical Hodgkin lymphoma (dated by TCRdb to the early 2020s). Turning to the overall study: Nivolumab dosing was 3 mg/kg intravenously every 2 weeks, continuing until either disease progression or unacceptable toxicity. To define a peripheral blood immune signature of response to PD-1 blockade in classical Hodgkin lymphoma, the study combined TCR beta sequencing with CyTOF.

Genomic DNA was isolated using the Qiagen DNeasy kit from unsorted PBMCs as well as from negatively selected CD4+ and CD8+ fractions. TCR beta CDR3 regions were subjected to amplification by immunoSEQ multiplex PCR with primers that anneal to V and J segments. A synthetic immune receptor repertoire was used to minimize amplification bias, and any remaining bias was removed computationally after sequencing. In the paper's pipeline: Repertoire diversity was quantified as the Shannon entropy index using custom Python scripts. Unsorted, CD4+ and CD8+ repertoires were examined separately, except in combined analyses, for which CD4+ and CD8+ sequences were merged in silico. Clonal expansion was defined as a frequency increase of at least 2-fold after treatment compared with C1D1, and clones undetected at baseline were assigned a pseudocount of 0.5. Singleton clones were defined as clones with 0 or 1 copy at C1D1, and non-singleton clones were defined as clones with 2 or more copies. Clones expanded in unsorted samples were labelled as CD4+, CD8+ or unknown by matching protein sequences in sorted samples from the same patient. Wilcoxon tests on paired samples were used to test diversity changes from C1D1 to C4D1. TCRdb provides this immuneACCESS table in a form limited to in-frame rearrangements. Some clones are lacking; in checked studies, under half of them reflect an unresolved V gene, and why the rest are absent is not known. That table is the source of V, J and clone size, and D and trimming were worked out from the DNA. The sample records some 14,000 clones, 85% to 90% of which are singletons. The ten largest clones take up 37% of the sample.

CDR1 SNHLY and CDR2 FYNNEI were looked up in the germline V gene. Cut back by 6 bases and 3 bases, the V and J ends lie 3 bases apart. The CDR3 covers 10 residues, taking in both the cysteine and the phenylalanine. The DNA shown is the 30-base CDR3, in frame from base 1. The time point label of this sample denotes: cycle 1 day 1 (C1D1), immediately before nivolumab initiation. All trial patients had relapsed after autologous stem cell transplantation, with cohorts A, B and C differing in prior brentuximab vedotin exposure. The trial cohort was composed of some 57 patients with relapsed/refractory classical Hodgkin lymphoma, for whom complete response, partial response or progressive disease was recorded as best overall response. In the multi-cohort phase II CheckMate 205 trial, trial patients received single-agent nivolumab. Best overall response was determined by an independent review committee according to the 2007 International Working Group response criteria. Trial PBMCs were collected immediately before nivolumab initiation (C1D1) and during therapy at cycle 2 day 1 and cycle 4 day 1. Peripheral blood was collected in 8 mL Vacutainer Cell Preparation Tubes, from which PBMCs were isolated by centrifugation and then cryopreserved.

The investigation overall reported the following: The study was restricted to a single clinical trial cohort, and the causes of repertoire differences, possibly disease activity or prior therapy, were left undefined. Baseline TCR diversity was reported to be lower in newly diagnosed patients than in healthy donors, and even lower in relapsed/refractory patients. Lower diversity was seen in patients whose nivolumab began less than 1 year after ASCT, and these patients were left out of later analyses so that immune reconstitution would not confound the results. Trial patients achieving complete response had baseline diversity similar to newly diagnosed patients, whereas partial responders and progressors had significantly lower diversity. By C4D1, a significant rise was seen in CD4+ TCR diversity but not in CD8+ TCR diversity (p=0.0027 vs p=0.16), and the rise was most apparent among complete responders (p=0.02).

This clone is categorized as medium-sized (0.01 to 0.1%). This clone's antigen is unknown. Per-base qualities were not stored, and no clone one base away is much larger. The rearranged segments are TRBV2 and TRBJ2-7; the D gene is unclear. Sequencing was performed on peripheral blood mononuclear cells (PBMCs), taken at baseline. The TCR sequence derives from a human donor with classical Hodgkin lymphoma. This receptor carries the CDR3 CASRDYEQYF. The nucleotide sequence reads TGTGCCAGCAGGGACTACGAGCAGTACTTC.